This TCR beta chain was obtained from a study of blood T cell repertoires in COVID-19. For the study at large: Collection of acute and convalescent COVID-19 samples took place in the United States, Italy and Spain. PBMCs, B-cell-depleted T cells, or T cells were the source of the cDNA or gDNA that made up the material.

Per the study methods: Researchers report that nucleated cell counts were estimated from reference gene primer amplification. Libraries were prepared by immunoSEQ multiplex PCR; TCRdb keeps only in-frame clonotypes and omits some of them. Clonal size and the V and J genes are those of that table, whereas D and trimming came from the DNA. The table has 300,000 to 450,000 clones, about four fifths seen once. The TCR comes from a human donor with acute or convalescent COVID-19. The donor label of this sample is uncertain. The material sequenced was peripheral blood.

CDR3 in amino acids: CASRQGFLGTDTQYF. In DNA, the CDR3 is TGTGCCAGTCGCCAGGGATTCCTCGGCACAGATACGCAGTATTTT. The gene calls are TRBV2 and TRBJ2-3; D might be TRBD1 (5 bases). This CDR3 comprises 15 residues. Germline lookup yields CDR1 SNHLY and CDR2 FYNNEI. V lost 9 bases to trimming and J lost 1 base, with 17 bases between them.